Shown below are 23 T cell receptor beta chains from a single sample sequenced in a study of T cell responses to AZD1222 COVID-19 vaccine. Data came from immunoSEQ multiplex PCR; TCRdb stores just in-frame clones and leaves some out. The sample has over 100,000 clones, approximately 90% seen once. Sequencing was performed on peripheral blood, taken on day 0 of AZD1222 vaccination. These receptors were taken from an adult in good health.

Regarding this clone: Relative to the germline gene, one junction end is altered; a read error may explain this. This chain connects TRBV7-9 to TRBJ1-1; 8 nucleotides align to TRBD1. This CDR3 has 16 amino acids. The germline V gene encodes CDR1 SEHNR and CDR2 FQNEAQ (reference sequence). CDR3 DNA sequence: TGTGCCAGCAGCTTATTCAGGGGGCGAGTGAATACTGAAGCTTTCTTT. Translated: CASSLFRGRVNTEAFF. The full variable domain, rest sourced from reference TRBV7-9 and TRBJ1-1, is DTGVSQNPRHKITKRGQNVTFRCDPISEHNRLYWYRQTLGQGPEFLTYFQNEAQLEKSRLLSDRFSAERPKGSFSTLEIQRTEQGDSAMYLCASSLFRGRVNTEAFFGQGTRLTVV.

The table lists this clone with a few counts. The chain employs TRBV11-2 and TRBJ2-7; D uncertain. V lost 0 bases and J lost 5, with 14 bases in between. The CDR3 contains 15 residues. Per the germline V gene, CDR1 is SGHAT and CDR2 is FQNNGV. CDR3 nucleotides: TGTGCCAGCAGCTTAGAGGTCCCAGGTCTGGACGAGCAGTACTTC. Translating it yields CASSLEVPGLDEQYF.

The chain links TRBV11-1 to TRBJ1-6; no reliable D call. The CDR3 runs 15 residues. Germline lookup yields CDR1 SGHAT and CDR2 FQDESV (reference sequence). Trimming cost V 5 bases and J 12 bases, with 20 bases left between them. CDR3 coding DNA: TGTGCCAGCAGCCAACATTCGGGGAGAAGTGAACCCCTCCACTTT. Its translation: CASSQHSGRSEPLHF.

V and J are TRBV5-4 and TRBJ2-7; D unclear. Germline CDR1 is SGHNT and CDR2 is YYREEE (reference sequence). V was cut by 4 bases and J by 0 bases, with 8 bases left in between. The CDR3 extends over 13 amino acids. DNA for the CDR3: TGTGCCAGCAGCCTAAGGACCTCCTACGAGCAGTACTTC. Translated, it gives CASSLRTSYEQYF.

The genes are TRBV5-4 and TRBJ1-1; 8 nucleotides agree with TRBD1. Germline values: CDR1 SGHNT, CDR2 YYREEE (reference sequence). V gave up 0 bases and J gave up 5 bases; unmatched junction bases: 12. This CDR3 has 17 amino acids. CDR3 sequence reads: CASSLGGQGGLGTEAFF. DNA for the CDR3: TGTGCCAGCAGCTTGGGTGGACAGGGCGGTCTGGGGACTGAAGCTTTCTTT.

Only a few counts were recorded for this clone. The V call is TRBV18, the J call TRBJ1-6; tentative D call: TRBD1 (5 bases). The CDR3 loop spans 15 amino acids. Trimming took off 3 bases at V and 8 bases at J, with 14 bases between the two ends. Germline V gene sequence: CDR1 KGHSH, CDR2 LQKENI. The CDR3 region is CASSPEGSGYSPLHF. The CDR3 coding sequence is TGTGCCAGCTCACCCGAGGGGAGTGGGTATTCACCCCTCCACTTT.

The rearrangement links TRBV7-3 to TRBJ2-2; no firm D call. This CDR3 contains 15 residues. Germline assignment: CDR1 SGHTA and CDR2 FQGTGA. CDR3 bases: TGTGCTCCGTTGCCCGGAGCTCGGAACACCGGGGAGCTGTTTTTT. This translates into CAPLPGARNTGELFF.

This clone was seen a few times. The chain carries TRBV5-1 and TRBJ1-2, with TRBD1 matching over 10 bases. Germline CDR1 reads SGHRS; CDR2 reads YFSETQ. CDR3 length equals 17 residues. V dropped 4 bases and J dropped 4; count of bases not matched to a gene: 13. CDR3 DNA sequence: TGCGCCAGCAGCCCCGGGACAGGGGCCGTTTATATCTATGGCTACACCTTC. It encodes CASSPGTGAVYIYGYTF.

The CDR3, as DNA: TGTGCCAGCAGGGCTAGCGGGGGGGCCACAGATACGCAGTATTTT. Protein: CASRASGGATDTQYF. The genes are TRBV4-2 and TRBJ2-3; 12 bases line up with TRBD2. Germline V CDR1 and CDR2: LGHNA, YNFKEQ. This CDR3 spans 15 amino acids. V trimming: 6 bases; J trimming: 2 bases; junction bases outside the gene matches: 3.

This clone showed up just a few times. The chain joins TRBV6-4 to TRBJ1-6; D is perhaps TRBD1 (5 bases). The CDR3 is made up of 14 amino acids. Trimming left V 6 bases short and J 7 bases short, with 13 bases between. Germline loops: CDR1 MRHNA, CDR2 SNTAGT. This CDR3 is CASRDTSVNSPLHF. CDR3 nucleotide sequence: TGTGCCAGCAGGGACACCTCCGTCAATTCACCCCTCCACTTT.

This chain joins TRBV19 and TRBJ1-4; D might be TRBD1 (6 bases). Germline-derived CDR1 and CDR2 are LNHDA and SQIVND (reference sequence). V was shortened by 3 bases and J by 3 bases, with 23 bases between the two germline ends. The CDR3 runs 19 residues. DNA for the CDR3: TGTGCCAGTAGTATGAGTATGGGGGGGGCGATGATATCTAATGAAAAACTGTTTTTT. Translation gives CASSMSMGGAMISNEKLFF.

The chain joins TRBV7-2 to TRBJ1-2; D gene uncertain. The CDR3 is 11 amino acids. V was clipped by 2 bases and J by 7 bases, with 5 bases between them. The germline CDR1 and CDR2 sequences are SGHTA and FQGNSA. The CDR3 DNA is TGTGCCAGCAGCTTATTGGTTGGCTACACCTTC. Amino acid sequence: CASSLLVGYTF.

The chain combines TRBV14 with TRBJ2-3; 7 nucleotides agree with TRBD2. The CDR3 sequence is 16 residues long. V lost 0 bases to trimming and J lost 6 bases; unmatched junction nucleotides: 9. Germline V CDR1 and CDR2: SGHDN, FVKESK. The CDR3 spells CASSQDRPGGWDTQYF. The CDR3 DNA sequence: TGTGCCAGCAGCCAAGATAGGCCGGGGGGATGGGATACGCAGTATTTT.

The genes are TRBV27 and TRBJ2-2, with 10 bases that match TRBD1. The CDR3 has 16 amino acids. V shed 6 bases, J shed 2 bases, and the junction held 6 bases outside the gene matches. Germline CDR1 MNHEY, CDR2 SMNVEV (reference sequence). CDR3 sequence: CASRTGTGVNTGELFF. The CDR3 region has the DNA TGTGCCAGCAGGACCGGGACAGGGGTCAACACCGGGGAGCTGTTTTTT.

CDR3: CASGTPGISDTEAFF. The CDR3 DNA is TGTGCCAGCGGCACACCGGGCATTTCGGACACTGAAGCTTTCTTT. The chain employs TRBV7-9 and TRBJ1-1; D is unclear. Looked up from germline, CDR1 is SEHNR and CDR2 is FQNEAQ (reference sequence). The CDR3 contains 15 residues. Trimming removed 8 bases from V and 3 bases from J, with 19 bases in between.

The V call is TRBV19, the J call TRBJ2-5; TRBD2 agrees at 13 bases. CDR1 and CDR2 (germline): LNHDA, SQIVND (reference sequence). The CDR3 runs 15 residues. The ends lost 4 bases at V and 9 bases at J; junction bases unmatched: 8. CDR3 in amino acids: CASSTLLAGGESQYF. The CDR3 nucleotides are TGTGCCAGTAGTACCTTACTAGCGGGGGGGGAATCCCAGTACTTC.

This clone appeared once. The chain carries TRBV6-5 and TRBJ1-4, with a tentative D call TRBD1 (6 bases). Trimming took off 6 bases at V and 7 bases at J, with 15 bases between the two ends. Germline loops: CDR1 MNHEY, CDR2 SVGAGI. The CDR3 covers 14 residues. The CDR3 nucleotides read TGTGCCAGCAGAGAGACAGGCCGGGGTGAAAAACTGTTTTTT. It encodes CASRETGRGEKLFF.

J is TRBJ2-7 and V is TRBV6-2 or TRBV6-3; D gene uncertain. Germline lookup yields CDR1 MNHEY and CDR2 SVGEGT. CDR3 size: 12 residues. V shed 4 bases and J shed 6 bases, with 10 bases lying between them. The CDR3 DNA is TGTGCCAGCAGTTCCCGGACCGGCGAGCAGTACTTC. The encoded protein is CASSSRTGEQYF.

The chain recombines TRBV19 with TRBJ1-2, with TRBD1 identical over 9 bases. The germline V gene has CDR1 LNHDA and CDR2 SQIVND (reference sequence). The CDR3 contains 15 residues. After removal of 6 bases from V and 5 bases from J, the junction contained 10 bases not matched to a gene. The CDR3 protein is CASRPSGTGIYGYTF. The CDR3 DNA reads as TGTGCCAGTAGGCCCTCCGGGACAGGGATTTATGGCTACACCTTC.

This chain links TRBV7-2 with TRBJ1-6; D is unclear. CDR1 and CDR2 (germline): SGHTA, FQGNSA. The CDR3 consists of 16 residues. The V end lost 5 bases, the J end lost 1 base, and 12 bases lay between the germline ends. The CDR3, as DNA: TGTGCCAGCAGCCGGCCCCCGGGGTCCTATAATTCACCCCTCCACTTT. This codes for CASSRPPGSYNSPLHF.

This chain connects TRBV5-6 to TRBJ1-1; D is possibly TRBD1 (5 bases). V dropped 1 base and J dropped 4 bases, with 14 bases sitting between them. The germline gives CDR1 SGHDT, CDR2 YYEEEE. The CDR3 is 15 residues long. The CDR3 loop is CASSLFGGEGTEAFF. In DNA form, the CDR3 reads TGTGCCAGCAGCTTGTTTGGGGGTGAGGGCACTGAAGCTTTCTTT.

The genes are TRBV24-1 and TRBJ1-2, with D unresolved. The V and J ends lost 9 bases and 0 bases respectively, with 16 bases between them. Germline loops: CDR1 KGHDR, CDR2 SFDVKD. The CDR3 consists of 15 residues. CDR3 sequence: CATGLTVLANYGYTF. The CDR3 region has the DNA TGTGCCACCGGATTAACGGTCCTAGCTAACTATGGCTACACCTTC.

The rearrangement links TRBV3-1 (or the pseudogene TRBV3-2) to TRBJ2-7; 8 nucleotides line up with TRBD1. The V gene end was trimmed by 2 bases and the J gene end by 7 bases; junction bases not matched to a gene: 4. The CDR3 covers 13 residues. CDR1 and CDR2 from the germline V gene are LGHDT and YNNKEL (reference sequence). CDR3 sequence: CASSQYYRGEQYF. Written as DNA, the CDR3 is TGTGCCAGCAGCCAATATTACAGGGGGGAGCAGTACTTC.